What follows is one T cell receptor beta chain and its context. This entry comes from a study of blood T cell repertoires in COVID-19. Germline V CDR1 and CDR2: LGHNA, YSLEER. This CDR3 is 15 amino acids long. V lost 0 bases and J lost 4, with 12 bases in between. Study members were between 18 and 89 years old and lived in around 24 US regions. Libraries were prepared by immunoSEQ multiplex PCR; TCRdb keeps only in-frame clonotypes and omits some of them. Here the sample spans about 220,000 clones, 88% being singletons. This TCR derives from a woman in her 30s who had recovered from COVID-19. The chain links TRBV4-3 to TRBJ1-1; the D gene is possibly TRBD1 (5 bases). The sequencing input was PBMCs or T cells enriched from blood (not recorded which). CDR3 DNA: TGCGCCAGCAGCCAAGAACATGGGGGACTCACTGAAGCTTTCTTT. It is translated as CASSQEHGGLTEAFF.